One sample yielded the 20 T cell receptor beta chains listed below, sequenced in a study of cytomegalovirus exposure and HLA in healthy donors. Method: immunoSEQ multiplex PCR; TCRdb's copy keeps in-frame clones and lacks some. The sample has roughly 180,000 clones; approximately 80% are singletons. Sequencing was done on a sample of PBMCs. The receptors here all came from a man younger than 30 in good health and CMV-seropositive.

The chain employs TRBV7-2 and TRBJ2-1; the D gene is possibly TRBD2 (6 bases). Germline V gene lookup returns CDR1 SGHTA and CDR2 FQGNSA. Trimming cost V 6 bases and J 1 base, with 16 bases left between them. This CDR3 comprises 16 residues. CDR3 bases: TGTGCCAGCAGTCAATCTCTGGGAGGATCCTACAATGAGCAGTTCTTC. Its translation is CASSQSLGGSYNEQFF.

The chain recombines TRBV30 with TRBJ2-6; D remains unclear. Germline CDR1 reads GTSNPN; CDR2 reads SVGIG (reference sequence). Trimming stripped 7 bases from V and 3 bases from J, with 13 bases between. This CDR3 has 14 amino acids. The CDR3 DNA reads as TGTGCCTCCCCTCGGGTTGGTGGGGCCAACGTCCTGACTTTC. It encodes CASPRVGGANVLTF.

The chain uses TRBV9 and TRBJ2-5; 9 bases align to TRBD2. Germline V lookup: CDR1 SGDLS, CDR2 YYNGEE. There are 15 residues in the CDR3. V was clipped by 2 bases and J by 6 bases; unmatched bases: 8. This chain's CDR3 is CASSVQAGGPQTQYF. CDR3 DNA: TGTGCCAGCAGCGTCCAGGCGGGAGGGCCTCAGACCCAGTACTTC.

The chain recombines TRBV6-6 with TRBJ2-5; D gene uncertain. CDR1 is MNHNY and CDR2 is SVGAGI in the germline V gene (reference sequence). V was shortened by 5 bases and J by 2 bases, with 3 bases between the two germline ends. The CDR3 is made up of 11 amino acids. CDR3 sequence: CASSPQETQYF. As DNA, the CDR3 is TGTGCCAGCAGTCCACAAGAGACCCAGTACTTC.

The gene calls are TRBV4-2 and TRBJ2-1; TRBD2 aligns across 8 bases. Trimming cost V 0 bases and J 10 bases; bases outside gene matches: 11. Germline CDR1 LGHNA, CDR2 YNFKEQ. CDR3 length: 16 amino acids. This CDR3 is CASSQEAGAGPIEQFF. In nucleotides, the CDR3 is TGTGCCAGCAGCCAAGAAGCGGGAGCGGGGCCTATCGAGCAGTTCTTC.

The chain carries TRBV27 and TRBJ2-7; a possible D gene is TRBD2 (6 bases). Germline CDR1 is MNHEY and CDR2 is SMNVEV (reference sequence). Trimming took 3 bases from V and 1 from J, leaving 16 bases between them. The CDR3 runs 16 residues. CDR3 bases: TGTGCCAGCAGTTTTGGGACTTTCGGCGCATCCTACGAGCAGTACTTC. Residues: CASSFGTFGASYEQYF.

The rearrangement links TRBV19 to TRBJ2-5, with 8 bases fitting TRBD1. The CDR3 sequence is 14 residues long. V was clipped by 2 bases and J by 3 bases; unmatched bases: 2. Germline CDR1 reads LNHDA; CDR2 reads SQIVND (reference sequence). CDR3 protein: CASSITGGEETQYF. Here the CDR3 DNA reads TGTGCCAGTAGTATAACAGGGGGTGAAGAGACCCAGTACTTC.

J is TRBJ2-7 and V is TRBV15; maybe TRBD2 (6 bases). The CDR3 is made up of 14 amino acids. Trimming pared 4 bases from V and 7 bases from J, leaving 17 bases between. The germline gives CDR1 LNHNV, CDR2 YYDKDF (reference sequence). The DNA for the CDR3 is TGTGCCACCAGCAATAATCGGGGGTCTGGGGAGCAGTACTTC. Amino acid sequence: CATSNNRGSGEQYF.

The V call is TRBV12-5, the J call TRBJ2-3, with TRBD2 matching over 8 bases. The CDR3 runs 16 residues. The germline V gene has CDR1 LGHNT and CDR2 FRNRAP. J lost 1 base, V lost 5 bases, and 8 bases had no gene match. CDR3 sequence (DNA): TGTGCTAGTGGTGTCAGACTAGCGACCCGCACAGATACGCAGTATTTT. It specifies CASGVRLATRTDTQYF.

This clone was seen a handful of times. The V call is TRBV7-8, the J call TRBJ2-5, with D perhaps matching TRBD2 (5 bases). The CDR3 is 12 amino acids. Germline assignment: CDR1 SGHVS and CDR2 FQNEAQ. Trimming took off 2 bases at V and 10 bases at J, with 11 bases between the two ends. The CDR3 protein is CASSLRERGQYF. The DNA of the CDR3 is TGTGCCAGCAGCTTAAGGGAGAGAGGCCAGTACTTC.

This rearrangement joins TRBV6-5 to TRBJ2-7; tentatively, D is TRBD2 (5 bases). V was clipped by 4 bases and J by 6 bases, with 16 bases between them. Germline V gene lookup returns CDR1 MNHEY and CDR2 SVGAGI. The CDR3 consists of 14 residues. The CDR3 region is CASSSTRTSLEQYF. DNA of the CDR3: TGTGCCAGCAGTTCCACCCGGACTTCGCTCGAGCAGTACTTC.

Many counts were recorded for this clone. This chain links TRBV6-1 with TRBJ2-3, with 9 bases identical to TRBD2. This CDR3 is 16 amino acids long. Germline assignment: CDR1 MNHNS and CDR2 SASEGT. Germline trimming cut 4 bases from V and 0 bases from J; bases unmatched to any gene: 5. This CDR3 reads CASSGTTSGSTDTQYF. In nucleotides, the CDR3 is TGTGCCAGCAGTGGAACGACTAGCGGCAGCACAGATACGCAGTATTTT.

This chain connects TRBV5-1 to TRBJ2-2, with TRBD1 matching over 11 bases. Germline V gene lookup returns CDR1 SGHRS and CDR2 YFSETQ. This CDR3 has 15 amino acids. The trim removed 3 bases at V and 5 bases at J, leaving 3 bases unmatched. CDR3 DNA: TGCGCCAGCAGCTGGACAGGGGGCGCAACCGGGGAGCTGTTTTTT. Residues: CASSWTGGATGELFF. The full variable domain, rest sourced from reference TRBV5-1 and TRBJ2-2, is KAGVTQTPRYLIKTRGQQVTLSCSPISGHRSVSWYQQTPGQGLQFLFEYFSETQRNKGNFPGRFSGRQFSNSRSEMNVSTLELGDSALYLCASSWTGGATGELFFGEGSRLTVL.

The chain uses TRBV5-1 and TRBJ2-1, with TRBD1 identical over 10 bases. The CDR3 consists of 14 residues. With V trimmed by 4 bases and J by 6 bases, 4 bases remained unmatched. In germline, CDR1 is SGHRS, CDR2 YFSETQ. This chain's CDR3 is CASSTDRGRNEQFF. As DNA, the CDR3 is TGCGCCAGCAGCACCGACAGGGGGCGCAATGAGCAGTTCTTC.

The CDR3 sequence is CASSFGVIGTEAFF. The CDR3 DNA reads TGTGCCAGCAGCTTCGGGGTGATTGGCACTGAAGCTTTCTTT. The chain uses TRBV5-6 and TRBJ1-1; D uncertain. Germline V lookup: CDR1 SGHDT, CDR2 YYEEEE. The CDR3 runs to 14 residues. Deletions cut 2 bases from V and 4 bases from J, with 12 bases between.

The chain links TRBV5-4 to TRBJ2-1; TRBD1 matches at 10 bases. Germline V CDR1 and CDR2: SGHNT, YYREEE (reference sequence). The CDR3 has 15 residues. Trimming took 5 bases from V and 4 from J; bases not matched to a gene: 6. Here the CDR3 DNA reads TGTGCCAGCAGTCGGGACAGGGGCCAATACAATGAGCAGTTCTTC. Residues: CASSRDRGQYNEQFF.

The V gene is TRBV7-9, the J gene TRBJ2-5; 9 bases fit TRBD1. With V trimmed by 5 bases and J by 5 bases, 15 bases remained unmatched. The V gene's germline CDR1 is SEHNR and CDR2 FQNEAQ (reference sequence). The CDR3 is 17 residues long. Written as DNA, the CDR3 is TGTGCCAGCAGCCCACGGCGTGGACAGGGGATTGGGGAGACCCAGTACTTC. Its protein is CASSPRRGQGIGETQYF. Full variable domain (missing parts from reference TRBV7-9 and TRBJ2-5): DTGVSQNPRHKITKRGQNVTFRCDPISEHNRLYWYRQTLGQGPEFLTYFQNEAQLEKSRLLSDRFSAERPKGSFSTLEIQRTEQGDSAMYLCASSPRRGQGIGETQYFGPGTRLLVL.

The chain recombines TRBV13 with TRBJ2-1; D is perhaps TRBD1 (5 bases). The V gene lost 8 bases and the J gene lost 4 bases, with 9 bases spanning the gap. The CDR3 is 12 residues long. Germline V lookup: CDR1 PRHDT, CDR2 FYEKMQ (reference sequence). Here the CDR3 reads CASSQGYNEQFF. In DNA form, the CDR3 reads TGTGCCAGCTCCCAGGGATACAATGAGCAGTTCTTC.

The chain couples TRBV11-2 to TRBJ2-5; the match to TRBD1 covers 7 bases. This CDR3 contains 16 residues. V shed 5 bases, J shed 1 base, and the junction held 10 bases outside the gene matches. Germline V gives CDR1 SGHAT, CDR2 FQNNGV. The CDR3, as DNA: TGTGCCAGCAGCACCAACCCGACAGGGACCCAAGAGACCCAGTACTTC. Encoded protein: CASSTNPTGTQETQYF.

V is TRBV7-2 and J is TRBJ2-7; D may be TRBD1 (6 bases). CDR3 length: 15 amino acids. The V gene's germline CDR1 is SGHTA and CDR2 FQGNSA. V was trimmed by 0 bases and J by 2 bases, leaving 11 bases between them. The CDR3 DNA is TGTGCCAGCAGCTTAGCGCAAGGGGGTCCCTACGAGCAGTACTTC. Protein sequence: CASSLAQGGPYEQYF.